The 4 T cell receptor beta chains in this list originate from one sample, sequenced in a study of cytomegalovirus exposure and HLA in healthy donors. This PCR relied on a set of 60 Vbeta primers and 13 Jbeta primers. Clones were sequenced by immunoSEQ multiplex PCR, and TCRdb holds only the in-frame ones, with some missing. The sample has around 200,000 clones, about 79% seen once. Sequencing was done on a sample of PBMCs. The receptor source for this set is a woman in her 50s in good health and CMV-seronegative.

This clone was seen more than once but under ten times. The chain carries TRBV4-3 and TRBJ1-1, with TRBD1 as a possible D gene (5 bases). Germline CDR1 LGHNA, CDR2 YSLEER. This CDR3 is built from 15 residues. V was trimmed by 4 bases and J by 1 base, leaving 13 bases between them. The CDR3 protein is CASSPEGLSNTEAFF. CDR3 in DNA: TGCGCCAGCAGCCCTGAGGGACTGTCGAACACTGAAGCTTTCTTT.

The chain joins TRBV19 to TRBJ1-4; possible D gene TRBD1, 6 bases. Germline loops: CDR1 LNHDA, CDR2 SQIVND (reference sequence). Trimming removed 6 bases from V and 8 bases from J, with 19 bases in between. The CDR3 is 15 residues long. DNA of the CDR3: TGTGCCAGTAGGATTCCCGGGACATCCACGGAAAAACTGTTTTTT. Its protein is CASRIPGTSTEKLFF.

The V and J genes are TRBV15 and TRBJ1-5; D perhaps matches TRBD1 (6 bases). CDR1 and CDR2 (germline): LNHNV, YYDKDF (reference sequence). With 0 bases removed from V and 9 bases from J, the gap between germline ends came to 15 bases. The CDR3 sequence is 15 residues long. The CDR3 nucleotides read TGTGCCACCAGCAGAGATAGGGGGGGTGGTCGGCCCCAGCATTTT. Amino acid sequence: CATSRDRGGGRPQHF.

The chain uses TRBV9 and TRBJ1-5, with D possibly being TRBD1 (5 bases). The germline V and J ends were trimmed by 3 bases and 0 bases, with 10 bases remaining between them. From germline, CDR1 is SGDLS and CDR2 YYNGEE. This CDR3 is built from 15 residues. The CDR3 bases are TGTGCCAGCAGCGCAGACAGTTATAGCAATCAGCCCCAGCATTTT. Translation: CASSADSYSNQPQHF.